This T cell receptor (beta chain) was profiled in a study of T cell responses to AZD1222 COVID-19 vaccine. Clones were read by immunoSEQ multiplex PCR, and TCRdb kept only the in-frame ones, dropping some. The sample shows about 120,000 clones, about 90% of them seen only once. A remark on this clone: Other DNA sequences in this sample translate to the same CDR3.

Trimming cost V 3 bases and J 1 base, with 13 bases left between them. Germline values: CDR1 MGHRA, CDR2 YSYEKL. This CDR3 region has 15 residues. The sequence derives from an adult in good health. The source was peripheral blood, collected on day 0 of AZD1222 vaccination. The J gene is TRBJ2-7, the V gene TRBV4-1, with D tentatively TRBD2 (6 bases). The CDR3 here is CASSHLAGGSYEQYF. The CDR3 DNA follows: TGCGCCAGCAGCCATCTTGCCGGGGGATCCTACGAGCAGTACTTC.